The present TCR beta chain was sequenced within a study of T cell repertoires in cytomegalovirus infection. On the study more broadly: Indications of both CMV infection and matching HLA type were provided by public TCR beta signatures. Study observations and caveats: Carriage of CMV together with the relevant HLA was identifiable through cumulative public TCR beta family frequency. In two of eight donors, the top clonotype was HLA-C-restricted CMV-specific.

This clonotype was seen repeatedly, ten times or more. The target antigen is unknown. TCRdb analysed the reads with MiXCR anew, one entry per CDR3 protein. The sample records approximately 71,000 distinct CDR3 sequences, 4% being singletons. Sequenced: PBMCs. The source of this sequence is a human donor in good health (CMV status not recorded). Some clones in this sample may be carry-over from other donors' samples.

The CDR3 DNA is TGTGCCAGCAGCTTAGGGATCGCCGGGGAGCTGTTTTTT. It specifies CASSLGIAGELFF. The chain is built from TRBV7-2 and TRBJ2-2; D gene ambiguous. The CDR3 length is 13 residues. CDR1 SGHTA and CDR2 FQGNSA come from the germline V gene. Trimming took off 1 base at V and 6 bases at J, with 6 bases between the two ends.